A selection of T cell receptor beta chains follows, all from one sample in a study of blood T cell repertoires in COVID-19. TCRdb keeps only in-frame clones here, not all; method: immunoSEQ multiplex PCR. The sample holds 300,000 to 450,000 clones, more than 70% seen once. Sequenced sample: peripheral blood. These receptor sequences come from a woman aged 25 to 39 with COVID-19, enrolled during active disease. Both conserved end residues are part of each CDR3.

J gene: TRBJ1-1; V gene: TRBV19; CDR3 length: 16; CDR3 protein: CASSIDPSGLNTEAFF
J gene: TRBJ2-1; V gene: TRBV29-1; CDR3 length: 12; CDR3 protein: CSVERSYNEQFF
J gene: TRBJ2-5; V gene: TRBV5-1; CDR3 length: 11; CDR3 protein: CASRLEETQYF
J gene: TRBJ2-7; V gene: TRBV11-2; CDR3 length: 13; CDR3 protein: CASSFVGGYEQYF
J gene: TRBJ2-5; V gene: TRBV27; CDR3 length: 16; CDR3 protein: CASSFSTGGPQETQYF
J gene: TRBJ2-1; V gene: TRBV9; CDR3 length: 16; CDR3 protein: CASSVYGTQTNNEQFF
J gene: TRBJ1-3; V gene: TRBV6-5; CDR3 length: 15; CDR3 protein: CASSYSKAAGNTIYF
J gene: TRBJ2-5; V gene: TRBV21-1; CDR3 length: 16; CDR3 protein: CASSKGTGGPEETQYF
J gene: TRBJ2-5; V gene: TRBV11-2; CDR3 length: 16; CDR3 protein: CASSSTSGSFFETQYF
J gene: TRBJ1-1; V gene: TRBV9; CDR3 length: 14; CDR3 protein: CASSAGPQGAEAFF
J gene: TRBJ1-6; V gene: TRBV27; CDR3 length: 15; CDR3 protein: CASRGRGSYNSPLHF
J gene: TRBJ2-7; V gene: TRBV30; CDR3 length: 13; CDR3 protein: CAWSVEQTYEQYF
J gene: TRBJ1-2; V gene: TRBV4-2; CDR3 length: 15; CDR3 protein: CASSQASAANYGYTF
J gene: TRBJ1-6; V gene: TRBV4-1; CDR3 length: 16; CDR3 protein: CASSQVTGSYNSPLHF